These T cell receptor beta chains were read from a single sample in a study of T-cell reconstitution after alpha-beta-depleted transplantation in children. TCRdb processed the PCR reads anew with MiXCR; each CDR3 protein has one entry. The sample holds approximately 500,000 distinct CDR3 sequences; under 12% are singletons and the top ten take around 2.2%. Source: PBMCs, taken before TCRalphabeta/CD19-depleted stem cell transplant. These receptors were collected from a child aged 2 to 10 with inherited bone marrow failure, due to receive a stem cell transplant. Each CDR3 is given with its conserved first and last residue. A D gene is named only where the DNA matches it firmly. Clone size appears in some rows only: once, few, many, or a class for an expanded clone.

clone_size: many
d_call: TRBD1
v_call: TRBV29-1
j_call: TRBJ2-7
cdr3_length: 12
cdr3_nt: TGCAGCGTTACGACAGGGTACCTCGGGCAGTACTTC
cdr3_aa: CSVTTGYLGQYF

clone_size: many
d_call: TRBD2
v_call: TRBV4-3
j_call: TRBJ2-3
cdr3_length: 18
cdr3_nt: TGCGCCAGCAGCCAAGAAACCCCACTACTAGCGGCGGTTGATACGCAGTATTTT
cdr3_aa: CASSQETPLLAAVDTQYF

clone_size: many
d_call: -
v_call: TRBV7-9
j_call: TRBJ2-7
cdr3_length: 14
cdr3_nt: TGCGCCAGCAGCTTGGCGGGCCTTCCCTACGAGCAGTACTTC
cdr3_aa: CASSLAGLPYEQYF

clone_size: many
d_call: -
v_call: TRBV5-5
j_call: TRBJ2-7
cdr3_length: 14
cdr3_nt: TGTGCCAGCAGCTTGAGAACAGGGACCTACGCGCAGTACTTC
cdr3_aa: CASSLRTGTYAQYF

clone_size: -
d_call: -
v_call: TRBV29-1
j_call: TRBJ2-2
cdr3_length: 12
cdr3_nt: TGCAGCGGCGCGGGGAACACCGGGGAGCTGTTTTTT
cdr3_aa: CSGAGNTGELFF

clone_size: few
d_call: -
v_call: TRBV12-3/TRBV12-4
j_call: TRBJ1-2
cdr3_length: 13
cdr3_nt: TGTGCCAGCAGTTTTAGGGGAGACTATGGCTACACCTTC
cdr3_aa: CASSFRGDYGYTF

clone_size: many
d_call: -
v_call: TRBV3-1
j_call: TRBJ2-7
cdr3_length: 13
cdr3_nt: TGTGCCAGCAGCCTAAAGGAACCCAACGAGCAGTACTTC
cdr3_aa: CASSLKEPNEQYF

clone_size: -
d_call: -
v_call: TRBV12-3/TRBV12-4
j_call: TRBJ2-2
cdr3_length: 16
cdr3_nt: TGTGCCAGCAAAGGTCCGGAACATTTGAACACCGGGGAGCTGTTTTTT
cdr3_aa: CASKGPEHLNTGELFF

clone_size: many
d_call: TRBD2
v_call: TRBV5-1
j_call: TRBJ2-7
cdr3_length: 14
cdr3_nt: TGCGCCAGCCGGCGACTAGCGTCTTCCTACGAGCAGTACTTC
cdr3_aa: CASRRLASSYEQYF

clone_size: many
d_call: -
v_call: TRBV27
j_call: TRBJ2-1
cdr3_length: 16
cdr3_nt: TGTGCCAGCAGTTCCTCTGGGGGGAGCTCCTACAATGAGCAGTTCTTC
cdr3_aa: CASSSSGGSSYNEQFF

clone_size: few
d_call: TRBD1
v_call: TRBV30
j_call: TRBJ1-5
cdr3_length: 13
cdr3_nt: TGTGCCTGGAGTTGGGACAGGGATCAGCCCCAGCATTTT
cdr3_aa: CAWSWDRDQPQHF

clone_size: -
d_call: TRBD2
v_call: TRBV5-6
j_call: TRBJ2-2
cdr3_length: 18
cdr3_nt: TGTGCCAGCAGTTCCGGCCCCCAGCGGGAGTCCCACACCGGGGAGCTGTTTTTT
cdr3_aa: CASSSGPQRESHTGELFF

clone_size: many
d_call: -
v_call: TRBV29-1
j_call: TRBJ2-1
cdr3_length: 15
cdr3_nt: TGCAGCGTTGAAAGTCGACTTAGCTCCTACAATGAGCAGTTCTTC
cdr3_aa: CSVESRLSSYNEQFF

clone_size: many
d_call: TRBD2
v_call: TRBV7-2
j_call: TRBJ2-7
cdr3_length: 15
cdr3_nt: TGTGCCAGCAGCCGTAGCGGGAGTGCGTCCTACGAGCAGTACTTC
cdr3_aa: CASSRSGSASYEQYF

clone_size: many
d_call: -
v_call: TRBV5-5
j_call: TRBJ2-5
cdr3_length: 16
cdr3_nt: TGTGCCAGCAGCTTGGTTGGGGGCTCGGTCCAAGAGACCCAGTACTTC
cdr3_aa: CASSLVGGSVQETQYF

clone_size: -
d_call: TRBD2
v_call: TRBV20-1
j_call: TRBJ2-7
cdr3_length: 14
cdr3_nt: TGCAGTGCTATAAAGGCGGGAGGGCCGGGGGAGCAGTACTTC
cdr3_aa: CSAIKAGGPGEQYF

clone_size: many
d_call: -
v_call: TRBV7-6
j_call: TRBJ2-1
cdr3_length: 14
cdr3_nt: TGTGCCAGCAGCTTAGGATCTGGAGGTAATGAGCAGTTCTTC
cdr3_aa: CASSLGSGGNEQFF

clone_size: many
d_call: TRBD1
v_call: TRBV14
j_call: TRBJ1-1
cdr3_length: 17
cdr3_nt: TGTGCCAGCAGCCAGACGGGACAGGGCTTCATGAACACTGAAGCTTTCTTT
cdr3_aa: CASSQTGQGFMNTEAFF

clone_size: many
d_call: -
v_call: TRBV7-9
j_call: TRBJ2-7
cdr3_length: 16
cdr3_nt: TGTGCCAGCAGCTTACCCCTGGACAATGAGTCTTACGAGCAGTACTTC
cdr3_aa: CASSLPLDNESYEQYF

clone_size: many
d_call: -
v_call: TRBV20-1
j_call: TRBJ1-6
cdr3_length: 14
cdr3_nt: TGCAGTGCTAGCCCGGGGGCTCTTGATTCACCCCTCCACTTT
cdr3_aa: CSASPGALDSPLHF

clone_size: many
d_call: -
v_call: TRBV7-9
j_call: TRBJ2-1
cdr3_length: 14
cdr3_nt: TGTGCCAGCAGCGTCCACGCGGCCTACAATGAGCAGTTCTTC
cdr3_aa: CASSVHAAYNEQFF

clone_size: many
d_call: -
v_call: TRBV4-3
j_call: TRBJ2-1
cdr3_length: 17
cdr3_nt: TGCGCCAGCAGCCAAGACTGGGGGGCGGGATTATACAATGAGCAGTTCTTC
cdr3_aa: CASSQDWGAGLYNEQFF

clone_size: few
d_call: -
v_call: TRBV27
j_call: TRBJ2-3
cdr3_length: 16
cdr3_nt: TGTGCCAGCAGTTTTCCGCCCGGGCGGGATATAGATACGCAGTATTTT
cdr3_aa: CASSFPPGRDIDTQYF

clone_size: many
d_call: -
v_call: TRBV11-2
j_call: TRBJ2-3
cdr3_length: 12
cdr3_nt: TGTGCCAGCAGCTTAAGACCAGATACGCAGTATTTT
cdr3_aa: CASSLRPDTQYF

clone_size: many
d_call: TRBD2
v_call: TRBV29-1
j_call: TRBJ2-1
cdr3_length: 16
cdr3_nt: TGCAGCGCTCTTCGGCCTAGCGGGAGCTCCTACAATGAGCAGTTCTTC
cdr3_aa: CSALRPSGSSYNEQFF

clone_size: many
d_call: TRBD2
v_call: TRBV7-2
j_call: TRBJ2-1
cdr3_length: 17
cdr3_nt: TGTGCCAGCAGCCAAGCCCGGACTAGCGCCTCCTACAATGAGCAGTTCTTC
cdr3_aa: CASSQARTSASYNEQFF

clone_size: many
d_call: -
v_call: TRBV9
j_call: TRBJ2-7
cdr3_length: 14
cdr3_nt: TGTGCCAGCAGCGTCGGCAGCGGGCCCTACGATCAGTACTTC
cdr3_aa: CASSVGSGPYDQYF

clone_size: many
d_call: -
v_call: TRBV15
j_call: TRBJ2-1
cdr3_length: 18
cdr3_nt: TGTGCCACCAGCGGACCTGGGGACGGTGTCCCGAAGGACAATGAGCAGTTCTTC
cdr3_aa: CATSGPGDGVPKDNEQFF

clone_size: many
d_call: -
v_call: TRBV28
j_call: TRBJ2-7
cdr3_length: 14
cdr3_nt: TGTGCCAGCAGTTTATGGTCAGGTTCGTACGAGCAGTACTTC
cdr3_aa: CASSLWSGSYEQYF

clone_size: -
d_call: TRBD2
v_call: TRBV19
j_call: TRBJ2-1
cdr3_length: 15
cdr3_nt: TGTGCCAGTAAGACGACTAGCGGGGCATACAATGAGCAGTTCTTC
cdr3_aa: CASKTTSGAYNEQFF

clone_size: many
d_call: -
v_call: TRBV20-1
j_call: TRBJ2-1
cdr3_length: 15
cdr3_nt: TGCAGTGCTAGACCTCACGGGACGAGCTACAATGAGCAGTTCTTC
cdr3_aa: CSARPHGTSYNEQFF

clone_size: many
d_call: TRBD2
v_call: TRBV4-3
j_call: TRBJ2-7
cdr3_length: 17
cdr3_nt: TGCGCCAGCAGCCAAGTGGGACTAGCGGGAGGGCCATGGGAGCAGTACTTC
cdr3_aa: CASSQVGLAGGPWEQYF

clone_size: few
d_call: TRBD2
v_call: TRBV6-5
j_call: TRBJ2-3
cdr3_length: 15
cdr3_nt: TGTGCCAGCAGTTACCTTGGACTAGCGTCAGATACGCAGTATTTT
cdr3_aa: CASSYLGLASDTQYF